A selection of T cell receptor beta chains follows, all from one sample in a study of Ad26.COV2.S vaccination and SARS-CoV-2 variants. Produced via immunoSEQ multiplex PCR; TCRdb's table is partial and in-frame only. The repertoire holds hundreds of thousands of clones, with 70% to 90% as singletons. This specimen was peripheral blood, taken in a trial of Ad26.COV2.S vaccine versus placebo. The receptors here all came from a person between 18 and 60 years old who received the Ad26.COV2.S COVID-19 vaccine or a placebo. Both conserved end residues are part of each CDR3.

v_call	j_call	cdr3_aa
TRBV2	TRBJ1-5	CASSVTGSNQPQHF
TRBV6-6	TRBJ2-1	CASSRTRGGGTTYNEQFF
TRBV6-5	TRBJ1-5	CASSRQGGNQPQHF
TRBV3-1/TRBV3-2	TRBJ2-2	CASSQVSGELFF
TRBV6-1	TRBJ1-6	CASSETGGLFNSPLHF
TRBV30	TRBJ1-1	CAWSGTGDTEAFF
TRBV4-2	TRBJ1-4	CASSQALSLTWGEKLFF
TRBV4-3	TRBJ2-7	CASSQDPAGAPYEQYF
TRBV11-2	TRBJ2-3	CASSRTSGTVPDTQYF
TRBV5-1	TRBJ2-7	CASSTGTGAYEQYF